Below, one TCR beta chain is given with its context. The data were obtained in a study of blood T cell repertoires in COVID-19. Profiled with immunoSEQ multiplex PCR; TCRdb holds only in-frame clones, not every one. The sample records a few hundred thousand clones, 80% to 90% being singletons. Germline V gene data show CDR1 as MNHEY and CDR2 as SVGAGI. The CDR3 loop spans 15 amino acids. V lost 5 bases and J lost 5; bases outside the gene matches: 5. V usage is TRBV6-5 and J usage is TRBJ2-3; TRBD2 matches at 12 bases. Sequenced sample: peripheral blood. This receptor was obtained from a woman aged 25 to 39 with COVID-19, enrolled during active disease. The chain's CDR3 is CASSPRLAGVDTQYF. Written as DNA, the CDR3 is TGTGCCAGCAGTCCAAGACTAGCGGGAGTAGATACGCAGTATTTT.